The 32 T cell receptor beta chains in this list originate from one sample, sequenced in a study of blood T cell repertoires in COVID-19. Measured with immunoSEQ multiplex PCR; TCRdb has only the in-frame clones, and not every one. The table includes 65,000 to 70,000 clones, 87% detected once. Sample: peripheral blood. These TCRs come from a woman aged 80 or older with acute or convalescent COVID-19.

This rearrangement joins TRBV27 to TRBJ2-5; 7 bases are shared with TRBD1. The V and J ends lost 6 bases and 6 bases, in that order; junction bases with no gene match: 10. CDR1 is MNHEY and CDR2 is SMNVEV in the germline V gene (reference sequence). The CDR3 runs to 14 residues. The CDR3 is CASSRDSKSQTQYF. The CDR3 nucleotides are TGTGCCAGCAGCCGGGACAGTAAAAGTCAGACCCAGTACTTC.

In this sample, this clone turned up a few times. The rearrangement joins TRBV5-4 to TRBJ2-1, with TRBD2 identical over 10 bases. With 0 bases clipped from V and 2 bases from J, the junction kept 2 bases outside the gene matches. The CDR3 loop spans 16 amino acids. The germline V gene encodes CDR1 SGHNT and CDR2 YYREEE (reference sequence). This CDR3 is CASSLVSGRTYNEQFF. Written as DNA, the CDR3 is TGTGCCAGCAGCTTGGTTAGCGGGAGGACCTACAATGAGCAGTTCTTC.

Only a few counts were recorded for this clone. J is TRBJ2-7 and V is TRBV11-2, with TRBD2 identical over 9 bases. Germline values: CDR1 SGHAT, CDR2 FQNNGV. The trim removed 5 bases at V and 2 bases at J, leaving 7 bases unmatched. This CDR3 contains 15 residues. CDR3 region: CASSQGSGGPYEQYF. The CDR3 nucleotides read TGTGCCAGCAGCCAGGGGAGCGGGGGGCCCTACGAGCAGTACTTC.

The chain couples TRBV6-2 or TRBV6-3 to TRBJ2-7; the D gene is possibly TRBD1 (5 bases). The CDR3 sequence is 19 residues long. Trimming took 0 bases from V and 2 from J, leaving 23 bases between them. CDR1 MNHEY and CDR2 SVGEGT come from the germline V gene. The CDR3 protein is CASSYSHALFARATYEQYF. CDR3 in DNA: TGTGCCAGCAGTTACTCCCACGCATTATTCGCCAGGGCAACCTACGAGCAGTACTTC.

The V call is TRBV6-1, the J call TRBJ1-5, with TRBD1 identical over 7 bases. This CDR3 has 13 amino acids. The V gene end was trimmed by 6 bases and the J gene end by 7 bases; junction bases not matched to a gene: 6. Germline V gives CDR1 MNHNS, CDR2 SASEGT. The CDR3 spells CASSPSTGQPQHF. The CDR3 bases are TGTGCCAGCAGCCCGTCGACAGGGCAGCCCCAGCATTTT.

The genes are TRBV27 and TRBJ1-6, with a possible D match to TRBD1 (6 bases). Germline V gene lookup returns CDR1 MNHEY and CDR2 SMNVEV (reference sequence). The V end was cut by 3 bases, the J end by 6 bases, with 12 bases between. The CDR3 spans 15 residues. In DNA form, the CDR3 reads TGTGCCAGCAGTTTTTTTCGGACAGCTAATTCACCCCTCCACTTT. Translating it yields CASSFFRTANSPLHF.

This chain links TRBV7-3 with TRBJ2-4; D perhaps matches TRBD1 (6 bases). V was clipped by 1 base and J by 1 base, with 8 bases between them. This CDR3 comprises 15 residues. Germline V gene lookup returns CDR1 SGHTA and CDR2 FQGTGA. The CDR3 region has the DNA TGTGCCAGCAGCTTAATGGGGGCGGCCAAAAACATTCAGTACTTC. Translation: CASSLMGAAKNIQYF.

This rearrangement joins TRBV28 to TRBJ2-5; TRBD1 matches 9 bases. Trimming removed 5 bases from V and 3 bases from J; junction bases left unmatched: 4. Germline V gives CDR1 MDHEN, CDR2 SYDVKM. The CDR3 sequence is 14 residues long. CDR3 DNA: TGTGCCAGCAGTGCGACAGGGGGTAAAGAGACCCAGTACTTC. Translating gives CASSATGGKETQYF. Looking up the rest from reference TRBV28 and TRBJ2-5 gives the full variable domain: DVKVTQSSRYLVKRTGEKVFLECVQDMDHENMFWYRQDPGLGLRLIYFSYDVKMKEKGDIPEGYSVSREKKERFSLILESASTNQTSMYLCASSATGGKETQYFGPGTRLLVL.

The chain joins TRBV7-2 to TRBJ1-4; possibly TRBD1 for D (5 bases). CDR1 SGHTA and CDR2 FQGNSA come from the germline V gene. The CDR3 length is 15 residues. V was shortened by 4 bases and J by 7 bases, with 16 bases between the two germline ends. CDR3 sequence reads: CASSSGHERAEKLFF. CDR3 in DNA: TGTGCCAGCAGCTCCGGACATGAGCGGGCTGAAAAACTGTTTTTT.

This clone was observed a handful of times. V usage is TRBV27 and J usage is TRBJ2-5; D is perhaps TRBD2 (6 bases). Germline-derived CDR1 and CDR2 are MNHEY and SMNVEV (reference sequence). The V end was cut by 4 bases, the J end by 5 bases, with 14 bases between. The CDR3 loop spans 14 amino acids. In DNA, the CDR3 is TGTGCCAGCAGTTCGGGGGTCACCCGGGAGACCCAGTACTTC. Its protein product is CASSSGVTRETQYF.

The CDR3 DNA sequence: TGTGCCAGCTCACCGGGGACAGAGATTGACTACACCTTC. It encodes CASSPGTEIDYTF. The genes are TRBV18 and TRBJ1-2, with TRBD1 matching over 7 bases. The CDR3 sequence is 13 residues long. CDR1 and CDR2 (germline): KGHSH, LQKENI. With V trimmed by 3 bases and J by 10 bases, 8 bases remained unmatched.

CDR3 sequence: CASSLGHGQVSYNEQFF. In DNA form, the CDR3 reads TGTGCCAGCAGCTTGGGCCATGGACAGGTCTCCTACAATGAGCAGTTCTTC. This chain joins TRBV7-2 and TRBJ2-1; 7 bases map to TRBD1. V shed 3 bases and J 0 bases; nucleotides not matched to a gene: 8. The germline V gene encodes CDR1 SGHTA and CDR2 FQGNSA. This CDR3 has 17 residues.

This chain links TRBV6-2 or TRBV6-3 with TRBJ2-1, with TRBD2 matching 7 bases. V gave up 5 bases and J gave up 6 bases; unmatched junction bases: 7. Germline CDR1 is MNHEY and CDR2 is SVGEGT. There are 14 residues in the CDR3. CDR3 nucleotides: TGTGCCAGCAGTCGGCGGGAGTCTCTCAATGAGCAGTTCTTC. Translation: CASSRRESLNEQFF.

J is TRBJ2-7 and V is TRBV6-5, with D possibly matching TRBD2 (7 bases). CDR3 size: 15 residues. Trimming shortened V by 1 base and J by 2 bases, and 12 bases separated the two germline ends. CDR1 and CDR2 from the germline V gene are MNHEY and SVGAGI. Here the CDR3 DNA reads TGTGCCAGCAGTTACTACGCGGGGGCCACCTACGAGCAGTACTTC. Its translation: CASSYYAGATYEQYF.

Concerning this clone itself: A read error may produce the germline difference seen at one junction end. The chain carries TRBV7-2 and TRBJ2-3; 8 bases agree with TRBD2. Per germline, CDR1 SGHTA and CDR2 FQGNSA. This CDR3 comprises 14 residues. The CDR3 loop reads CASSLGRVAGSWSF. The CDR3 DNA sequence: TGTGCCAGCAGCTTAGGGAGGGTAGCGGGATCCTGGTCCTTT.

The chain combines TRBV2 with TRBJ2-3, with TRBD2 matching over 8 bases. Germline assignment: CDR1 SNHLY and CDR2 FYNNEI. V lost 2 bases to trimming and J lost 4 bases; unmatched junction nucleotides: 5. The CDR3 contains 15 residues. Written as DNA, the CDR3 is TGTGCCAGCAGTGAACTGGGACTAGAATCAGATACGCAGTATTTT. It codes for CASSELGLESDTQYF.

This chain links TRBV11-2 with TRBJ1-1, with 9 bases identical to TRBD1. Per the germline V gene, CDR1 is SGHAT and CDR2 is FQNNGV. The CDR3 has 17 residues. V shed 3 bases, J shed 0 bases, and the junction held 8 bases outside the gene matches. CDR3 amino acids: CASSFSWTGDMNTEAFF. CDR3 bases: TGTGCCAGCAGCTTCTCCTGGACAGGGGACATGAACACTGAAGCTTTCTTT. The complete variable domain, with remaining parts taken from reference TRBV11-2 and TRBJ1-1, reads EAGVAQSPRYKIIEKRQSVAFWCNPISGHATLYWYQQILGQGPKLLIQFQNNGVVDDSQLPKDRFSAERLKGVDSTLKIQPAKLEDSAVYLCASSFSWTGDMNTEAFFGQGTRLTVV.

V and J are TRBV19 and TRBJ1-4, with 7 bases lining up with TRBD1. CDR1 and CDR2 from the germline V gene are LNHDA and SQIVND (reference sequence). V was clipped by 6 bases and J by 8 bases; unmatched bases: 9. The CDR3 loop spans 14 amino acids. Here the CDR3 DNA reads TGTGCCAGTAGGTACAGGGGAGGTCAGGAAAAACTGTTTTTT. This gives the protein CASRYRGGQEKLFF.

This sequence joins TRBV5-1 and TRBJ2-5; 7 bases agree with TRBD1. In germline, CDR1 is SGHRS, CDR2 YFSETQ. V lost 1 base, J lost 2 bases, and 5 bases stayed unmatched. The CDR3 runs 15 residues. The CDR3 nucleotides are TGCGCCAGCAGCTTGAGGTCGGACAGGCAAGAGACCCAGTACTTC. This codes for CASSLRSDRQETQYF.

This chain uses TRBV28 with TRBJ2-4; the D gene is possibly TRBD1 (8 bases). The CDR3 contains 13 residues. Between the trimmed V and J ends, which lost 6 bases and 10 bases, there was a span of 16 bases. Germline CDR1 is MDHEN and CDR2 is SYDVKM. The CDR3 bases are TGTGCCAGCAGAGTAACAGGGGGGGTTATTCAGTACTTC. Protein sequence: CASRVTGGVIQYF.

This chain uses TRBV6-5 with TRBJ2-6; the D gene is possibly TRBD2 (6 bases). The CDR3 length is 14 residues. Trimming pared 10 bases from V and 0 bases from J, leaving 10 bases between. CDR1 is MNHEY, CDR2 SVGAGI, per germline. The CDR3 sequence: CATGTASGANVLTF. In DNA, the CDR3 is TGTGCCACCGGGACTGCCTCTGGGGCCAACGTCCTGACTTTC.

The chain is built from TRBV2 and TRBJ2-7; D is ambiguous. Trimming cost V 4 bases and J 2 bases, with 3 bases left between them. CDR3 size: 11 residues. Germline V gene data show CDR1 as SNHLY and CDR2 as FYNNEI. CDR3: CASSVAYEQYF. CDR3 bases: TGTGCCAGCAGTGTAGCCTACGAGCAGTACTTC.

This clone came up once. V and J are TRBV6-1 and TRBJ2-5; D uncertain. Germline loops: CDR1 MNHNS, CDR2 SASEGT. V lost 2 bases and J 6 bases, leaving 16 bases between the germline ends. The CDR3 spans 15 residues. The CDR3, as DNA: TGTGCCAGCAGTGAAAACCCCCACCCAGAAAAGACCCAGTACTTC. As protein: CASSENPHPEKTQYF.

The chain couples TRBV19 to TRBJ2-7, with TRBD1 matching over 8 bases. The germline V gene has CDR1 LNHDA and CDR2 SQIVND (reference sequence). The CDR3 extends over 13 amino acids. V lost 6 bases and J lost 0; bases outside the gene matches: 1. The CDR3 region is CASRDRGSYEQYF. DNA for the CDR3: TGTGCCAGTAGAGACAGGGGCTCCTACGAGCAGTACTTC.

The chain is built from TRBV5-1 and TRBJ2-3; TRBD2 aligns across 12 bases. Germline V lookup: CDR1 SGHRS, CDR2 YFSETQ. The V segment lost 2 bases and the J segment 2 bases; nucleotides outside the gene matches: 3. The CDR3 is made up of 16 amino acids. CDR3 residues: CASSFGLAGTTDTQYF. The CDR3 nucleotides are TGCGCCAGCAGCTTCGGACTAGCGGGAACCACAGATACGCAGTATTTT.

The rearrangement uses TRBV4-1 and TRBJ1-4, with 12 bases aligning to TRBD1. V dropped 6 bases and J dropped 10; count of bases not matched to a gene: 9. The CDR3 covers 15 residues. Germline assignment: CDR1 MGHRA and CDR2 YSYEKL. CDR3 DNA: TGCGCCAGCAGACGCCCGGGACAGGGGGCAGGAAAACTGTTTTTT. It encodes CASRRPGQGAGKLFF.

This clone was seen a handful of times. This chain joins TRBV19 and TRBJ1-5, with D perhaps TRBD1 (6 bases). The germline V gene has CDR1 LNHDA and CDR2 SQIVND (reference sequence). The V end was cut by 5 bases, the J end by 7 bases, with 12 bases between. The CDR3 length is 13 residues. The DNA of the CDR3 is TGTGCCAGTAGTGAGGGAGGGGGACAGCCCCAGCATTTT. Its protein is CASSEGGGQPQHF.

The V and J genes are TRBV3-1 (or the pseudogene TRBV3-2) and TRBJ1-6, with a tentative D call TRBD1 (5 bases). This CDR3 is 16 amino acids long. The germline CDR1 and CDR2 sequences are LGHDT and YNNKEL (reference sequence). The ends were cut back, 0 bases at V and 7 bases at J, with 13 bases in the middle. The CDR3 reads CASSQESRASNSPLHF. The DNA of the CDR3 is TGTGCCAGCAGCCAAGAATCCAGGGCCTCAAATTCACCCCTCCACTTT.

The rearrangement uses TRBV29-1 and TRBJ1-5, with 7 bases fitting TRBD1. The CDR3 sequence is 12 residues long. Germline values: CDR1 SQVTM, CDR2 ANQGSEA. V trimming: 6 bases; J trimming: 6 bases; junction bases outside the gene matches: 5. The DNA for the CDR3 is TGCAGCGTGGGACAGTTCGGTCAGCCCCAGCATTTT. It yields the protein CSVGQFGQPQHF.

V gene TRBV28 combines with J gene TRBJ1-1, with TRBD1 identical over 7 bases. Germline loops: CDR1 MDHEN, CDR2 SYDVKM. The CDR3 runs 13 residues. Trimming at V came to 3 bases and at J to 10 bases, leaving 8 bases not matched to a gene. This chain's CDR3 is CASSLEGARSAFF. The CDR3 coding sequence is TGTGCCAGCAGTTTGGAGGGGGCGCGATCAGCTTTCTTT.

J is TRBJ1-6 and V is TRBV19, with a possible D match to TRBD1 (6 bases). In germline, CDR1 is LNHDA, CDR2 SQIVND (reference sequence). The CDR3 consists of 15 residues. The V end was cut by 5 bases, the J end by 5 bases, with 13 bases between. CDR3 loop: CASSGRHRDNSPLHF. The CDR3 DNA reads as TGTGCCAGTAGTGGGCGCCACAGGGATAATTCACCCCTCCACTTT.

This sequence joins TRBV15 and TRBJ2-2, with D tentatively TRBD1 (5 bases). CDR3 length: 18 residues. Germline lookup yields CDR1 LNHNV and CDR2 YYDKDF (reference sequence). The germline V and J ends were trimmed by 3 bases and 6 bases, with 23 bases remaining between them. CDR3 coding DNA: TGTGCCACCAGCAGTGATCCTTCAGGGTTTAGGGTGGCCGGGGAGCTGTTTTTT. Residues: CATSSDPSGFRVAGELFF. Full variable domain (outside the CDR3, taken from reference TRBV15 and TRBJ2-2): DAMVIQNPRYQVTQFGKPVTLSCSQTLNHNVMYWYQQKSSQAPKLLFHYYDKDFNNEADTPDNFQSRRPNTSFCFLDIRSPGLGDTAMYLCATSSDPSGFRVAGELFFGEGSRLTVL.